These 18 T cell receptor beta chains were sequenced from one sample in a study of shared clonotypes between healthy human individuals (dated by TCRdb to 2020 to 2022). Library method: the immunoSEQ multiplex PCR assay. The immuneACCESS repertoire file appears here via TCRdb, limited to in-frame rearrangements. These files lack a portion of the clones; in checked studies, under half of the deficit traces to unresolved V genes, and the cause of the others is not known. The sample table holds about 960,000 clones, of which around 80% were seen once. Roughly 1.5% of the sample rests with the top ten. The specimen sequenced was memory CD4+ T cells sorted from blood. The cell subset or site label on this specimen signifies: CD45RA-negative fraction. The receptors here all came from a man younger than 35 in good health.

This sequence joins TRBV7-9 and TRBJ2-3, with a weak D call TRBD1 (6 bases). Trimming took 5 bases from V and 2 from J, leaving 14 bases between them. CDR1 SEHNR and CDR2 FQNEAQ come from the germline V gene (reference sequence). This CDR3 region has 15 residues. The CDR3, as DNA: TGTGCCAGCAGCCCAACACCAGGGGCCACAGATACGCAGTATTTT. This gives the protein CASSPTPGATDTQYF.

This clone was observed a single time. This chain uses TRBV4-3 with TRBJ2-4, with 9 positions matching TRBD1. V lost 0 bases and J lost 1; bases outside the gene matches: 16. CDR1 and CDR2 (germline): LGHNA, YSLEER. The CDR3 covers 21 residues. The CDR3 nucleotides read TGCGCCAGCAGCCAAGAGATTTCCCTTCAGCCCGGACAGGGGGCCAAAAACATTCAGTACTTC. Its translation: CASSQEISLQPGQGAKNIQYF.

With respect to this clone: The same CDR3 can be traced to other DNA sequences in this sample. This chain uses TRBV5-1 with TRBJ2-7; the match to TRBD2 covers 7 bases. The V segment lost 4 bases and the J segment 1 base; nucleotides outside the gene matches: 2. Germline-derived CDR1 and CDR2 are SGHRS and YFSETQ. The CDR3 contains 13 residues. Here the CDR3 reads CASSTGGSYEQYF. The CDR3 DNA is TGCGCCAGCAGCACCGGGGGGTCCTACGAGCAGTACTTC.

The chain employs TRBV2 and TRBJ2-7; tentative D call: TRBD2 (5 bases). V lost 8 bases and J 3 bases, leaving 11 bases between the germline ends. The CDR3 sequence is 12 residues long. Germline V gene lookup returns CDR1 SNHLY and CDR2 FYNNEI. The CDR3 region has the DNA TGTGCCAGCTGGGAGCTGGGCTACGAGCAGTACTTC. Its protein is CASWELGYEQYF.

The rearrangement links TRBV19 to TRBJ2-2; D call uncertain. Germline loops: CDR1 LNHDA, CDR2 SQIVND (reference sequence). V was cut by 5 bases and J by 8 bases, with 9 bases left in between. This CDR3 contains 12 residues. The CDR3 loop is CASSPTRGELFF. Written as DNA, the CDR3 is TGTGCCAGTAGTCCCACGAGAGGGGAGCTGTTTTTT. Full variable domain (remainder filled in from reference TRBV19 and TRBJ2-2): DGGITQSPKYLFRKEGQNVTLSCEQNLNHDAMYWYRQDPGQGLRLIYYSQIVNDFQKGDIAEGYSVSREKKESFPLTVTSAQKNPTAFYLCASSPTRGELFFGEGSRLTVL.

The table lists this clone with many counts. This chain links TRBV6-6 with TRBJ1-3; D is uncertain. The CDR3 spans 13 residues. V was cut by 0 bases and J by 3 bases, with 3 bases left in between. Germline values: CDR1 MNHNY, CDR2 SVGAGI (reference sequence). Here the CDR3 reads CASSYSRGNTIYF. DNA for the CDR3: TGTGCCAGCAGTTACTCGCGTGGAAACACCATATATTTT.

This clone has only a few counts. The chain links TRBV19 to TRBJ2-7, with D possibly TRBD2 on 6 matching bases. The V gene lost 8 bases and the J gene lost 2 bases, with 19 bases spanning the gap. This CDR3 is 15 amino acids long. Germline assignment: CDR1 LNHDA and CDR2 SQIVND (reference sequence). CDR3 protein: CASPDGGKQPYEQYF. CDR3 DNA sequence: TGTGCCAGTCCGGACGGCGGGAAACAGCCCTACGAGCAGTACTTC.

This chain's CDR3 is CASSPTGTSGRAVDIQYF. The CDR3 nucleotides are TGTGCCAGCTCACCAACCGGGACTAGCGGGAGGGCCGTGGACATTCAGTACTTC. V and J are TRBV18 and TRBJ2-4; TRBD2 matches 16 bases. V was pared by 2 bases and J by 8 bases, with 9 bases of the junction left unmatched. The CDR3 consists of 18 residues. The V gene's germline CDR1 is KGHSH and CDR2 LQKENI.

This clone appeared once. The J gene is TRBJ1-2, the V gene TRBV27, with D possibly TRBD1 on 5 matching bases. Trimming shortened V by 5 bases and J by 7 bases, and 14 bases separated the two germline ends. This CDR3 comprises 13 residues. Germline assignment: CDR1 MNHEY and CDR2 SMNVEV (reference sequence). The CDR3 DNA follows: TGTGCCAGCAGTACCCTCGGGACTTTTGGCTACACCTTC. Translation: CASSTLGTFGYTF.

This clone was seen more than once but under ten times. This chain connects TRBV5-4 to TRBJ1-3, with D possibly matching TRBD1 (6 bases). The germline V and J ends were trimmed by 4 bases and 0 bases, with 11 bases remaining between them. This CDR3 has 15 residues. Germline V gene sequence: CDR1 SGHNT, CDR2 YYREEE (reference sequence). CDR3 sequence reads: CASSSRGSSGNTIYF. The CDR3 nucleotides are TGTGCCAGCAGCAGCAGGGGATCCTCTGGAAACACCATATATTTT. The full variable domain, in which reference TRBV5-4 and TRBJ1-3 provide the parts outside the CDR3, is ETGVTQSPTHLIKTRGQQVTLRCSSQSGHNTVSWYQQALGQGPQFIFQYYREEENGRGNFPPRFSGLQFPNYSSELNVNALELDDSALYLCASSSRGSSGNTIYFGEGSWLTVV.

The CDR3 protein is CASSSAGGGQRETQYF. Written as DNA, the CDR3 is TGTGCCAGCAGCTCGGCGGGCGGGGGCCAAAGAGAGACCCAGTACTTC. V usage is TRBV5-4 and J usage is TRBJ2-5; D is perhaps TRBD2 (7 bases). The germline V gene encodes CDR1 SGHNT and CDR2 YYREEE (reference sequence). The CDR3 extends over 16 amino acids. Trimming removed 3 bases at V and 4 bases at J, with 19 bases between.

The chain recombines TRBV5-8 with TRBJ2-1; 8 nucleotides align to TRBD1. J lost 6 bases, V lost 6 bases, and 11 bases had no gene match. This CDR3 has 15 amino acids. CDR1 and CDR2 from the germline V gene are SGHTS and YDEGEE. CDR3 sequence: CASKARTGKSNEQFF. The CDR3 nucleotides are TGTGCCAGCAAGGCTAGGACAGGGAAATCCAATGAGCAGTTCTTC.

Note on this clone: At the DNA level, this CDR3 is encoded by other sequences in the same sample as well. The V gene is TRBV9, the J gene TRBJ2-2; D may be TRBD1 (6 bases). This CDR3 region has 15 residues. The V gene's germline CDR1 is SGDLS and CDR2 YYNGEE. V was clipped by 0 bases and J by 5 bases, with 11 bases between them. CDR3 residues: CASSVGTEATGELFF. In DNA form, the CDR3 reads TGTGCCAGCAGCGTAGGGACAGAGGCGACCGGGGAGCTGTTTTTT.

The chain uses TRBV6-5 and TRBJ1-3; D gene unclear. Germline V gene data show CDR1 as MNHEY and CDR2 as SVGAGI. The CDR3 totals 15 residues. The V gene lost 10 bases and the J gene lost 0 bases, with 16 bases spanning the gap. As DNA, the CDR3 is TGTGCCACTAGACGTGCGGATAGCTCTGGAAACACCATATATTTT. This translates into CATRRADSSGNTIYF.

The chain couples TRBV28 to TRBJ1-1; D is perhaps TRBD1 (6 bases). The CDR3 has 17 amino acids. Trimming pared 2 bases from V and 3 bases from J, leaving 19 bases between. Germline assignment: CDR1 MDHEN and CDR2 SYDVKM. CDR3 nucleotides: TGTGCCAGCAGTTTACCCCAAACAGGGTTTGTGGACACTGAAGCTTTCTTT. It specifies CASSLPQTGFVDTEAFF.

This sequence joins TRBV5-6 and TRBJ1-1; no clear D gene. Trimming shortened V by 0 bases and J by 4 bases, and 7 bases separated the two germline ends. The germline V gene encodes CDR1 SGHDT and CDR2 YYEEEE. The CDR3 is made up of 13 amino acids. This CDR3 reads CASSLDLPTEAFF. The CDR3 nucleotides are TGTGCCAGCAGCTTGGATCTCCCCACTGAAGCTTTCTTT.

The chain employs TRBV29-1 and TRBJ2-1; 10 nucleotides match TRBD2. This CDR3 is 15 amino acids long. Losses at the gene ends were 1 base for V and 7 bases for J; bases not matched to a gene: 7. The V gene's germline CDR1 is SQVTM and CDR2 ANQGSEA. CDR3 region: CSVEVKAGGPNEQFF. In DNA form, the CDR3 reads TGCAGCGTTGAAGTTAAAGCGGGAGGGCCTAATGAGCAGTTCTTC.

V and J are TRBV12-5 and TRBJ2-1; 7 bases match TRBD2. V dropped 7 bases and J dropped 8; count of bases not matched to a gene: 14. CDR1 is LGHNT, CDR2 FRNRAP, per germline. The CDR3 runs to 15 residues. CDR3 bases: TGTGCTAGTGCAATAATAGCGGGCCCCCTGCATGAGCAGTTCTTC. Translating gives CASAIIAGPLHEQFF. The entire variable domain, with the rest obtained from reference TRBV12-5 and TRBJ2-1, is as follows: DARVTQTPRHKVTEMGQEVTMRCQPILGHNTVFWYRQTMMQGLELLAYFRNRAPLDDSGMPKDRFSAEMPDATLATLKIQPSEPRDSAVYFCASAIIAGPLHEQFFGPGTRLTVL.